The 18 T cell receptor beta chains below were found in one sample sequenced in a study of blood T cell repertoires in COVID-19. The repertoire was sequenced with immunoSEQ multiplex PCR; TCRdb's copy has only in-frame clones and lacks some. The data hold 70,000 to 80,000 clones, with 85% to 90% observed a single time. What was sequenced was peripheral blood. These receptors all come from a man at least 80 years old in a cohort sampled during active COVID-19.

This clone was counted once. The V gene is TRBV19, the J gene TRBJ2-2; D possibly corresponds to TRBD2 (5 bases). CDR1 is LNHDA, CDR2 SQIVND, per germline (reference sequence). Deletions cut 6 bases from V and 4 bases from J, with 12 bases between. The CDR3 loop spans 14 amino acids. CDR3 nucleotides: TGTGCCAGTAGCTCCCTGGCGGGCACCGGGGAGCTGTTTTTT. This translates into CASSSLAGTGELFF. Variable domain in full (rest from reference TRBV19 and TRBJ2-2): DGGITQSPKYLFRKEGQNVTLSCEQNLNHDAMYWYRQDPGQGLRLIYYSQIVNDFQKGDIAEGYSVSREKKESFPLTVTSAQKNPTAFYLCASSSLAGTGELFFGEGSRLTVL.

The V gene is TRBV11-3, the J gene TRBJ2-7; 8 bases align to TRBD1. V gave up 5 bases and J gave up 0 bases; unmatched junction bases: 0. The CDR3 is 13 amino acids. CDR1 and CDR2 (germline): SGHNT, YENEEA. The chain's CDR3 is CASSGTGSYEQYF. As DNA, the CDR3 is TGTGCCAGCAGCGGGACAGGCTCCTACGAGCAGTACTTC.

This chain links TRBV9 with TRBJ1-4; 10 bases are shared with TRBD1. V shed 3 bases and J 8 bases; nucleotides not matched to a gene: 25. The CDR3 extends over 21 amino acids. CDR1 is SGDLS and CDR2 is YYNGEE in the germline V gene. CDR3 protein: CASSAAPGTGDGVGSREKLFF. CDR3 sequence (DNA): TGTGCCAGCAGCGCCGCCCCGGGGACAGGGGATGGTGTCGGGAGCCGCGAAAAACTGTTTTTT.

V and J are TRBV6-5 and TRBJ2-1; 9 bases line up with TRBD2. The CDR3 runs 15 residues. V gave up 6 bases and J gave up 4 bases; unmatched junction bases: 7. Germline V gene data show CDR1 as MNHEY and CDR2 as SVGAGI. The CDR3 region is CASRPTSGPYNEQFF. CDR3 nucleotides: TGTGCCAGCAGGCCGACTAGCGGACCATACAATGAGCAGTTCTTC.

V gene TRBV7-2 combines with J gene TRBJ2-7, with D possibly being TRBD1 (6 bases). V shed 5 bases and J shed 6 bases, with 17 bases lying between them. The CDR3 is 14 amino acids. Germline values: CDR1 SGHTA, CDR2 FQGNSA. CDR3 sequence: CASSVSLTGTEQYV. DNA for the CDR3: TGTGCCAGCAGCGTTTCCCTGACAGGAACCGAGCAGTACGTC.

The V gene is TRBV9, the J gene TRBJ2-5, with 9 bases lining up with TRBD1. CDR1 SGDLS and CDR2 YYNGEE come from the germline V gene. J gave up 1 base and V 2 bases, and 3 bases lay outside the gene matches. There are 15 residues in the CDR3. The CDR3 reads CASSVGQGIQETQYF. The DNA for the CDR3 is TGTGCCAGCAGCGTCGGACAGGGGATCCAAGAGACCCAGTACTTC.

V gene TRBV9 combines with J gene TRBJ2-3; 11 bases map to TRBD2. The germline CDR1 and CDR2 sequences are SGDLS and YYNGEE. J was trimmed by 1 base and V by 3 bases; bases with no gene match: 4. The CDR3 has 16 residues. CDR3 DNA sequence: TGTGCCAGCAGCGCTTATAGCGGGGGGGGCACAGATACGCAGTATTTT. This gives the protein CASSAYSGGGTDTQYF.

This clone showed up just a few times. CDR3 in amino acids: CASTTTGLGTEAFF. CDR3 nucleotides: TGTGCCAGCACCACAACAGGGCTGGGCACTGAAGCTTTCTTT. The gene calls are TRBV5-6 and TRBJ1-1, with a tentative D call TRBD1 (6 bases). Germline assignment: CDR1 SGHDT and CDR2 YYEEEE. V was cut by 6 bases and J by 4 bases, with 16 bases left in between. The CDR3 runs 14 residues.

The V call is TRBV21-1, the J call TRBJ1-2. TRBV21-1 represents a pseudogene. The CDR3 runs 15 residues. Written as DNA, the CDR3 is TGTGCCAGCAGCAAAGGACGGGGTCCCAACTATGGCTACACCTTC. Its protein is CASSKGRGPNYGYTF.

Only a few counts were recorded for this clone. Written as DNA, the CDR3 is TGTGCCAGCAGCTTAGCAGTCACGGATTCACCCCTCCACTTT. This translates into CASSLAVTDSPLHF. The rearrangement joins TRBV7-6 to TRBJ1-6; D call uncertain. In germline, CDR1 is SGHVS, CDR2 FNYEAQ. The CDR3 consists of 14 residues. The ends were cut back, 0 bases at V and 8 bases at J, with 8 bases in the middle.

The chain joins TRBV4-2 to TRBJ1-4, with 8 bases lining up with TRBD1. V dropped 0 bases and J dropped 4; count of bases not matched to a gene: 4. Per the germline V gene, CDR1 is LGHNA and CDR2 is YNFKEQ. The CDR3 consists of 16 residues. CDR3 DNA sequence: TGTGCCAGCAGCCAAGATACAGGGGGGGATAATGAAAAACTGTTTTTT. Amino acids: CASSQDTGGDNEKLFF.

The chain combines TRBV10-2 with TRBJ1-2; TRBD1 matches 8 bases. CDR3 length: 15 amino acids. Germline CDR1 and CDR2: WSHSY and SAAADI. J lost 5 bases, V lost 0 bases, and 5 bases had no gene match. The CDR3 is CASSESGRGLYGYTF. The CDR3 DNA sequence: TGCGCCAGCAGTGAGTCGGGCAGGGGGCTTTATGGCTACACCTTC.

The chain combines TRBV5-1 with TRBJ1-3, with 8 nucleotides matching TRBD1. This CDR3 region has 14 residues. The V and J ends lost 5 bases and 2 bases, in that order; junction bases with no gene match: 3. Germline V CDR1 and CDR2: SGHRS, YFSETQ. CDR3 bases: TGCGCCAGCAGAAAGACAGGGGCTGGAAACACCATATATTTT. Translating it yields CASRKTGAGNTIYF.

This rearrangement joins TRBV7-2 to TRBJ1-1, with D possibly TRBD1 on 6 matching bases. This CDR3 spans 15 amino acids. The germline V and J ends were trimmed by 2 bases and 2 bases, with 12 bases remaining between them. The germline CDR1 and CDR2 sequences are SGHTA and FQGNSA. The CDR3 sequence is CASSLFRTANTEAFF. Written as DNA, the CDR3 is TGTGCCAGCAGCTTATTCCGGACAGCTAACACTGAAGCTTTCTTT.

The chain joins TRBV6-2 or TRBV6-3 to TRBJ2-4; D remains unclear. Germline CDR1 is MNHEY and CDR2 is SVGEGT. V gave up 0 bases and J gave up 0 bases, with 6 bases separating them. This CDR3 region has 15 residues. The CDR3 DNA follows: TGTGCCAGCAGTTACTCGAGAGTAGCCAAAAACATTCAGTACTTC. Translation: CASSYSRVAKNIQYF.

The chain recombines TRBV29-1 with TRBJ2-7; D is unclear. The length of the CDR3 is 12 residues. Germline CDR1 and CDR2: SQVTM and ANQGSEA. V lost 5 bases to trimming and J lost 4 bases, with 12 bases between them. The CDR3 DNA reads as TGCAGCGTTCGAAGAGGAGCTTACGAGCAGTACTTC. Translated: CSVRRGAYEQYF.

This clone was counted once. The chain carries TRBV3-1 (or the pseudogene TRBV3-2) and TRBJ2-5; no reliable D call. Trimming removed 1 base from V and 1 base from J, with 13 bases in between. The germline CDR1 and CDR2 sequences are LGHDT and YNNKEL (reference sequence). The CDR3 runs 16 residues. CDR3 nucleotides: TGTGCCAGCAGCCAAGCCAGAGGTACCTTCCAAGAGACCCAGTACTTC. It encodes CASSQARGTFQETQYF.

This sequence joins TRBV6-5 and TRBJ1-4; the D gene is possibly TRBD1 (5 bases). Germline V CDR1 and CDR2: MNHEY, SVGAGI. The CDR3 consists of 14 residues. The germline V and J ends were trimmed by 3 bases and 5 bases, with 10 bases remaining between them. The CDR3 DNA reads TGTGCCAGCAGTTATTCAGGGTCAAATGAAAAACTGTTTTTT. Translated, it gives CASSYSGSNEKLFF.